What follows are 27 T cell receptor beta chains derived from one specimen sequenced in a study of cytomegalovirus exposure and HLA in healthy donors. The PCR employed 60 Vbeta primers together with 13 Jbeta primers. TCRdb keeps only in-frame clones here, not all; method: immunoSEQ multiplex PCR. The sample has over 75,000 clones, roughly 86% seen once. Source material: PBMCs. The receptors originated from a young woman in good health and CMV-seropositive.

The V call is TRBV11-2, the J call TRBJ2-5; 7 bases are shared with TRBD2. V shed 7 bases and J 2 bases; nucleotides not matched to a gene: 10. The CDR3 loop spans 15 amino acids. Per the germline V gene, CDR1 is SGHAT and CDR2 is FQNNGV. As DNA, the CDR3 is TGTGCCAGCAACTCCTTAGCGGGCACTCAAGAGACCCAGTACTTC. Encoded protein: CASNSLAGTQETQYF. The variable domain in full, with the rest retrieved from reference TRBV11-2 and TRBJ2-5, is EAGVAQSPRYKIIEKRQSVAFWCNPISGHATLYWYQQILGQGPKLLIQFQNNGVVDDSQLPKDRFSAERLKGVDSTLKIQPAKLEDSAVYLCASNSLAGTQETQYFGPGTRLLVL.

The chain couples TRBV11-3 to TRBJ1-1; 8 bases line up with TRBD1. The CDR3 is made up of 13 amino acids. The J segment lost 4 bases and the V segment lost 4 bases, leaving 2 bases of the junction unmatched. Germline V gene data show CDR1 as SGHNT and CDR2 as YENEEA. The CDR3 nucleotides read TGTGCCAGCAGCTCCGGGACAGGCACTGAAGCTTTCTTT. Its protein is CASSSGTGTEAFF.

V is TRBV10-3 and J is TRBJ1-3; D perhaps matches TRBD1 (6 bases). The germline gives CDR1 ENHRY, CDR2 SYGVKD. V was pared by 8 bases and J by 5 bases, with 13 bases between. This CDR3 spans 13 amino acids. The CDR3 DNA reads TGTGCCATCGGTGGGGACATTAGAAACACCATATATTTT. Translating gives CAIGGDIRNTIYF.

The chain is built from TRBV4-2 and TRBJ2-1; 15 bases are a match to TRBD2. Germline V gene data show CDR1 as LGHNA and CDR2 as YNFKEQ. The CDR3 consists of 20 residues. The J segment lost 5 bases and the V segment lost 3 bases, leaving 14 bases of the junction unmatched. Here the CDR3 reads CASSHPGLAGGSGTDNEQFF. The CDR3 DNA is TGTGCCAGCAGCCACCCAGGACTAGCGGGGGGGAGTGGGACGGACAATGAGCAGTTCTTC.

The chain uses TRBV4-1 and TRBJ1-1; TRBD1 matches at 7 bases. Germline loops: CDR1 MGHRA, CDR2 YSYEKL. The CDR3 extends over 20 amino acids. Trimming at V came to 0 bases and at J to 1 base, leaving 17 bases not matched to a gene. CDR3 in amino acids: CASSQDTYTRTGFPNTEAFF. CDR3 nucleotides: TGCGCCAGCAGCCAAGATACATATACGAGGACAGGTTTTCCGAACACTGAAGCTTTCTTT.

The J gene is TRBJ2-3, the V gene TRBV7-3; possibly TRBD2 for D (6 bases). The CDR3 is 15 residues long. The germline V and J ends were trimmed by 2 bases and 2 bases, with 11 bases remaining between them. The germline gives CDR1 SGHTA, CDR2 FQGTGA. The CDR3 DNA follows: TGTGCCAGCAGCTTAGTGCAGGGACTCACAGATACGCAGTATTTT. It codes for CASSLVQGLTDTQYF. The full variable domain, in which reference TRBV7-3 and TRBJ2-3 provide the parts outside the CDR3, is GAGVSQTPSNKVTEKGKYVELRCDPISGHTALYWYRQSLGQGPEFLIYFQGTGAADDSGLPNDRFFAVRPEGSVSTLKIQRTERGDSAVYLCASSLVQGLTDTQYFGPGTRLTVL.

J is TRBJ2-7 and V is TRBV9; the match to TRBD2 covers 11 bases. CDR3 size: 15 residues. V gave up 4 bases and J gave up 6 bases; unmatched junction bases: 9. Germline V lookup: CDR1 SGDLS, CDR2 YYNGEE. For the CDR3, the DNA is TGTGCCAGCAGCCCAAGAGAGGGACTAGCGGTCGAGCAGTACTTC. Translating it yields CASSPREGLAVEQYF.

This clone was counted a few times. This rearrangement joins TRBV19 to TRBJ1-5; no firm D call. V was shortened by 0 bases and J by 6 bases, with 6 bases between the two germline ends. Germline V gene sequence: CDR1 LNHDA, CDR2 SQIVND (reference sequence). The CDR3 covers 13 residues. DNA of the CDR3: TGTGCCAGTAGTATAGACAGGTTTCAGCCCCAGCATTTT. Its translation is CASSIDRFQPQHF.

Only one count was recorded for this clone. J is TRBJ1-2 and V is TRBV5-8; 8 nucleotides agree with TRBD1. The CDR3 loop spans 16 amino acids. Germline V CDR1 and CDR2: SGHTS, YDEGEE. The V segment lost 0 bases and the J segment 7 bases; nucleotides outside the gene matches: 11. In DNA, the CDR3 is TGTGCCAGCAGCTTGGTTACAGGGGGTTTTTTCGGTGGCTACACCTTC. Amino acid sequence: CASSLVTGGFFGGYTF.

CDR3 in amino acids: CASSAQGQGLTEAFF. The DNA for the CDR3 is TGTGCCAGCAGTGCCCAAGGACAGGGTTTGACCGAAGCTTTCTTT. The gene calls are TRBV2 and TRBJ1-1; TRBD1 agrees at 8 bases. This CDR3 spans 15 amino acids. The V gene end was trimmed by 4 bases and the J gene end by 8 bases; junction bases not matched to a gene: 12. Germline lookup yields CDR1 SNHLY and CDR2 FYNNEI. The variable domain in full, with the rest retrieved from reference TRBV2 and TRBJ1-1, is EPEVTQTPSHQVTQMGQEVILRCVPISNHLYFYWYRQILGQKVEFLVSFYNNEISEKSEIFDDQFSVERPDGSNFTLKIRSTKLEDSAMYFCASSAQGQGLTEAFFGQGTRLTVV.

The gene calls are TRBV11-2 and TRBJ2-5; D is undetermined. Trimming cost V 5 bases and J 2 bases, with 3 bases left between them. CDR3 length: 11 amino acids. Germline assignment: CDR1 SGHAT and CDR2 FQNNGV. The CDR3 region has the DNA TGTGCCAGCAGCGCGCAAGAGACCCAGTACTTC. Translation: CASSAQETQYF.

The genes are TRBV10-3 and TRBJ1-2; TRBD1 agrees at 9 bases. There are 16 residues in the CDR3. With 0 bases clipped from V and 5 bases from J, the junction kept 7 bases outside the gene matches. The germline V gene has CDR1 ENHRY and CDR2 SYGVKD. CDR3 coding DNA: TGTGCCATCAGTGAGTCGCCGGACAGGGGAAGATATGGCTACACCTTC. As protein: CAISESPDRGRYGYTF.

V gene TRBV9 combines with J gene TRBJ2-2, with D perhaps TRBD2 (6 bases). CDR1 and CDR2 (germline): SGDLS, YYNGEE. V lost 5 bases, J lost 5 bases, and 13 bases lay in between. CDR3 length: 14 amino acids. The CDR3 DNA sequence: TGTGCCAGCAGACCGGGAGTGGGTACCGGGGAGCTGTTTTTT. Translating it yields CASRPGVGTGELFF.

This CDR3 is CASSLEGLAGVLETQYF. The DNA for the CDR3 is TGTGCCAGCAGCTTGGAAGGGCTAGCGGGGGTCCTTGAGACCCAGTACTTC. This rearrangement joins TRBV5-6 to TRBJ2-5; 10 nucleotides line up with TRBD2. The germline CDR1 and CDR2 sequences are SGHDT and YYEEEE. Losses at the gene ends were 0 bases for V and 5 bases for J; bases not matched to a gene: 10. There are 17 residues in the CDR3.

V is TRBV7-2 and J is TRBJ1-1; D remains ambiguous. The germline gives CDR1 SGHTA, CDR2 FQGNSA. The CDR3 runs 13 residues. V lost 5 bases and J 0 bases, leaving 7 bases between the germline ends. Here the CDR3 reads CASSRNMNTEAFF. Here the CDR3 DNA reads TGTGCCAGCAGCCGTAATATGAACACTGAAGCTTTCTTT.

The chain couples TRBV5-8 to TRBJ1-1; 10 bases are a match to TRBD1. The CDR3 runs to 20 residues. Looked up from germline, CDR1 is SGHTS and CDR2 is YDEGEE. Trimming cost V 3 bases and J 0 bases; bases outside gene matches: 17. The CDR3 DNA follows: TGTGCCAGCAGCTCTTTTTATGACAGGGGGCCCGAGAGCATGAACACTGAAGCTTTCTTT. Its protein is CASSSFYDRGPESMNTEAFF.

CDR3 coding DNA: TGTGCCAGCAGCTTAGCCGCGGGGTCAAACTCTGGGGCCAACGTCCTGACTTTC. Encoded protein: CASSLAAGSNSGANVLTF. This rearrangement joins TRBV7-3 to TRBJ2-6; TRBD2 is a possible D gene (6 bases). V was cut by 2 bases and J by 0 bases, with 14 bases left in between. Germline V lookup: CDR1 SGHTA, CDR2 FQGTGA. The CDR3 has 18 residues.

This clone was counted once. The V call is TRBV25-1, the J call TRBJ2-1, with D unresolved. Germline assignment: CDR1 MGHDK and CDR2 SYGVNS. Trimming cost V 4 bases and J 4 bases, with 5 bases left between them. This CDR3 has 12 amino acids. The CDR3 region is CASSGGYNEQFF. CDR3 nucleotides: TGTGCCAGCAGTGGAGGTTACAATGAGCAGTTCTTC.

The genes are TRBV2 and TRBJ1-1; 8 positions agree with TRBD1. The CDR3 has 14 amino acids. Germline lookup yields CDR1 SNHLY and CDR2 FYNNEI. V trimming: 6 bases; J trimming: 10 bases; junction bases outside the gene matches: 13. Written as DNA, the CDR3 is TGTGCCAGCAGCGGTCAGGGGGCAAAGGGGGGAGCTTTCTTT. As protein: CASSGQGAKGGAFF.

The chain carries TRBV9 and TRBJ1-1; 8 bases are a match to TRBD1. This CDR3 is built from 15 residues. V trimming: 3 bases; J trimming: 1 base; junction bases outside the gene matches: 5. Per germline, CDR1 SGDLS and CDR2 YYNGEE. DNA of the CDR3: TGTGCCAGCAGCGAGGCCGGGACAGGGAACACTGAAGCTTTCTTT. Encoded protein: CASSEAGTGNTEAFF.

V is TRBV19 and J is TRBJ2-3; D is ambiguous. CDR1 LNHDA and CDR2 SQIVND come from the germline V gene (reference sequence). Trimming took 6 bases from V and 1 from J, leaving 17 bases between them. The CDR3 is made up of 16 amino acids. The CDR3 here is CASSEPRVWRTDTQYF. CDR3 nucleotide sequence: TGTGCCAGTAGCGAACCTCGGGTTTGGCGCACAGATACGCAGTATTTT.

V is TRBV7-9 and J is TRBJ2-4; D gene unclear. The germline CDR1 and CDR2 sequences are SEHNR and FQNEAQ (reference sequence). This CDR3 has 16 amino acids. V lost 0 bases and J 0 bases, leaving 9 bases between the germline ends. The CDR3 loop is CASSLAGRIAKNIQYF. CDR3 nucleotides: TGTGCCAGCAGCTTAGCTGGCAGAATAGCCAAAAACATTCAGTACTTC.

The chain uses TRBV27 and TRBJ1-2, with TRBD1 matching over 7 bases. The V segment lost 6 bases and the J segment 4 bases; nucleotides outside the gene matches: 5. Germline assignment: CDR1 MNHEY and CDR2 SMNVEV (reference sequence). This CDR3 region has 13 residues. The CDR3 nucleotides read TGTGCCAGCAGACGACAGGGAGGCTATGGCTACACCTTC. Translated, it gives CASRRQGGYGYTF.

In this sample, this clone turned up once. The chain is built from TRBV7-3 and TRBJ2-6, with TRBD2 identical over 10 bases. Trimming cost V 5 bases and J 0 bases; bases outside gene matches: 10. Germline loops: CDR1 SGHTA, CDR2 FQGTGA. The CDR3 consists of 19 residues. The CDR3 here is CASSAILAGPHSGANVLTF. The CDR3 DNA follows: TGTGCCAGCAGCGCCATACTAGCGGGGCCACACTCTGGGGCCAACGTCCTGACTTTC.

The V and J genes are TRBV28 and TRBJ2-7; 7 nucleotides align to TRBD2. V was clipped by 5 bases and J by 7 bases; unmatched bases: 5. Germline values: CDR1 MDHEN, CDR2 SYDVKM. CDR3 size: 12 residues. DNA for the CDR3: TGTGCCAGCAGTCCCCTACTAGCGGAGCAGTACTTC. Its translation: CASSPLLAEQYF.

V gene TRBV6-1 combines with J gene TRBJ1-4, with D possibly TRBD1 on 5 matching bases. Trimming took 4 bases from V and 8 from J, leaving 14 bases between them. The CDR3 runs 14 residues. The germline V gene encodes CDR1 MNHNS and CDR2 SASEGT. The CDR3 DNA follows: TGTGCCAGCAGTGCCTGGACACAAGTCGAAAAACTGTTTTTT. It encodes CASSAWTQVEKLFF.

The chain employs TRBV25-1 and TRBJ2-6, with no clear D. This CDR3 has 16 amino acids. Deletions cut 0 bases from V and 2 bases from J, with 8 bases between. Germline assignment: CDR1 MGHDK and CDR2 SYGVNS. CDR3 protein: CASSEYPVTGANVLTF. The CDR3 coding sequence is TGTGCCAGCAGTGAATATCCGGTGACTGGGGCCAACGTCCTGACTTTC.